The clone carrying this TCR beta chain was seen many times. Its target is not known. Making TCR cDNA involved 5'RACE template switching, which added UMIs and a universal primer site. Using its own MiXCR run on the 5' RACE reads, TCRdb lists one record per CDR3 protein. This sample has under 500,000 distinct CDR3 sequences, with approximately 19% found just once. The sample is drawn from a study of T cells after yellow fever vaccination. Overall study results and limits: Bulk-population clonotypes that are abundant could appear as contaminants in FACS-sorted repertoires. Overall, a small share of clonotypes was seen in both CD4 and CD8 compartments.

Trimming left V 3 bases short and J 4 bases short, with 9 bases between. Germline V lookup: CDR1 ENHRY, CDR2 SYGVKD. This CDR3 comprises 13 residues. The chain employs TRBV10-3 and TRBJ2-5; D may be TRBD1 or TRBD2 (6 bases each). The sample was PBMCs, taken before the yellow fever booster vaccination. The TCR sequence derives from a man between 18 and 29 years old who received the YFV17D yellow fever vaccine. DNA for the CDR3: TGTGCCATCAGTGACAGGGGAGGAGAGACCCAGTACTTC. Translating it yields CAISDRGGETQYF.